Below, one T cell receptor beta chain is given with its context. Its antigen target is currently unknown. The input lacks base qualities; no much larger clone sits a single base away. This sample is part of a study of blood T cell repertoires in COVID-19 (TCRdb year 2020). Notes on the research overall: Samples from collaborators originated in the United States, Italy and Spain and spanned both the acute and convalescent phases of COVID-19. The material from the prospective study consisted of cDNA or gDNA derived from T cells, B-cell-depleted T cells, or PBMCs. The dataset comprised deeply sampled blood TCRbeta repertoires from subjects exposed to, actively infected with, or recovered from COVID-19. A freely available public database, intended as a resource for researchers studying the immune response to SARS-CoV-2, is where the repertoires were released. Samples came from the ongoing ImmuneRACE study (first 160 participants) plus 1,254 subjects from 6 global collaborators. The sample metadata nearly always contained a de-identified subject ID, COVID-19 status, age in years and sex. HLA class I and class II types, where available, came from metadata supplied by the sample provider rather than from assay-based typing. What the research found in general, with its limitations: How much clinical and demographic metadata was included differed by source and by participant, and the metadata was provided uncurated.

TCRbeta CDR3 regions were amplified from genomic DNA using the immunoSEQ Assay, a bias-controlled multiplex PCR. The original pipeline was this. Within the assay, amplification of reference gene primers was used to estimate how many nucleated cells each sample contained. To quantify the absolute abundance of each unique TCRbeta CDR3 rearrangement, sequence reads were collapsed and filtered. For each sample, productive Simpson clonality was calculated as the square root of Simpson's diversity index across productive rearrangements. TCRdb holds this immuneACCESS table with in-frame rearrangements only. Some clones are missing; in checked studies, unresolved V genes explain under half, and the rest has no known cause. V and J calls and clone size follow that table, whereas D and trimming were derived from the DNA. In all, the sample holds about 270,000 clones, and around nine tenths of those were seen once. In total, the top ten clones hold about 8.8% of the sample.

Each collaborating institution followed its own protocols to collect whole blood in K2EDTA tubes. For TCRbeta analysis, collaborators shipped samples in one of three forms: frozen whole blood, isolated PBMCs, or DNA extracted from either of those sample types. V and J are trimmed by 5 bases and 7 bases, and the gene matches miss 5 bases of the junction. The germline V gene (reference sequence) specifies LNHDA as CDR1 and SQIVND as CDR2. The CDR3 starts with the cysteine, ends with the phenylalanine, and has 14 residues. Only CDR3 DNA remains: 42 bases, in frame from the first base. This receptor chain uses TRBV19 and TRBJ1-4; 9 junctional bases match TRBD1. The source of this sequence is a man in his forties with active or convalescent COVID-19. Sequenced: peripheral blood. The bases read TGTGCCAGTAGTCTGGGACAGGGTGGTGAAAAACTGTTTTTT. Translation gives CASSLGQGGEKLFF. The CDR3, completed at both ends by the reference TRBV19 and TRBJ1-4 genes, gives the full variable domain DGGITQSPKYLFRKEGQNVTLSCEQNLNHDAMYWYRQDPGQGLRLIYYSQIVNDFQKGDIAEGYSVSREKKESFPLTVTSAQKNPTAFYLCASSLGQGGEKLFFGSGTQLSVL.